This T cell receptor (beta chain) emerged from a study of T cell changes during pregnancy in multiple sclerosis. Libraries were prepared by immunoSEQ multiplex PCR; TCRdb keeps only in-frame clonotypes and omits some of them. The sample contains about 48,000 clones, 88% of which appear only once. Germline CDR1 reads MNHEY; CDR2 reads SMNVEV (reference sequence). The CDR3 loop spans 15 amino acids. Germline trimming cut 5 bases from V and 6 bases from J; bases unmatched to any gene: 8. This sequence originates from a female donor with multiple sclerosis, enrolled in a pregnancy study. The V call is TRBV27, the J call TRBJ2-3; 10 bases agree with TRBD2. The input for sequencing was CD4+ T cells from peripheral blood mononuclear cells, taken in the second trimester of pregnancy. For the CDR3, the DNA is TGTGCCAGCAGTCCGCTAGCGGGAGTACCCGATACGCAGTATTTT. Amino acids: CASSPLAGVPDTQYF.